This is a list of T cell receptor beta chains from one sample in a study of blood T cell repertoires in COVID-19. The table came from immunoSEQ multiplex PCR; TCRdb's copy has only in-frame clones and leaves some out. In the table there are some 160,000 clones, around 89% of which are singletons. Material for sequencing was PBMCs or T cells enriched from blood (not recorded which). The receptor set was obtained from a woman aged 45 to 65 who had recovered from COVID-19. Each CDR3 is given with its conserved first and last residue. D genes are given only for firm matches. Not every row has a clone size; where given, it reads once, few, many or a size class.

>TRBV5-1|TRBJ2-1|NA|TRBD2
TGCGCCAGCAGCTTCACTAGCGGGGGGCCCTATGAGCAGTTCTTC
CASSFTSGGPYEQFF
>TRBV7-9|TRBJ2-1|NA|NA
TGTGCCAGCAGTTCCGGACAGTACTACAATGAGCAGTTCTTC
CASSSGQYYNEQFF
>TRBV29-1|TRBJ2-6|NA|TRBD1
TGCAGCGCAGGGACAGGGAGGGGGGCCTCTGGGGCCAACGTCCTGACTTTC
CSAGTGRGASGANVLTF
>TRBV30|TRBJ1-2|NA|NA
TGTGCCTGGAGTGGAACCCCCGACAGGAACTATGGCTACACCTTC
CAWSGTPDRNYGYTF
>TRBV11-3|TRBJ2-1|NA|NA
TGTGCCAGCAGCCTGACTCCAGGGTCATGGAATGAGCAGTTCTTC
CASSLTPGSWNEQFF
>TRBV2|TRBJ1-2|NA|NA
TGTGCCAGCCCTGAACTTAACTATGGCTACACCTTC
CASPELNYGYTF
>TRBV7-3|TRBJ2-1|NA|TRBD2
TGTGCCAGCACCCTGACACCAGCGGGGATGAATGAGCAGTTCTTC
CASTLTPAGMNEQFF
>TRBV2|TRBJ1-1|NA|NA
TGTGCCAGCAGCGTACGGGGGGGGAACACTGAAGCTTTCTTT
CASSVRGGNTEAFF
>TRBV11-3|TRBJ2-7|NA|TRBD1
TGTGCCAGCGGGACAGGGACCTACGAGCAGTACTTC
CASGTGTYEQYF
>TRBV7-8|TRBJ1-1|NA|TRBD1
TGTGCCAGCAGCCGCCGACAGGGAGAAAAGGGCACTGAAGCTTTCTTT
CASSRRQGEKGTEAFF
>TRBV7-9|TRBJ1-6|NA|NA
TGTGCCGTCGATCGGACAGCCCTTAATTCACCCCTCCACTTT
CAVDRTALNSPLHF
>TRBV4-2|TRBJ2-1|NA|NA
TGTGCCAGCAGCCCCTTGCTAGAGAATGAGCAGTTCTTC
CASSPLLENEQFF
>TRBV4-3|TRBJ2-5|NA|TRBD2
TGCGCCAGCAGCCAAGAGGACGCGGGGGGGCGTGAGACCCAGTACTTC
CASSQEDAGGRETQYF
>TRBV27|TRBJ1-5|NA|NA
TGTGCCAGCAGTTTAGCAGGGGACAATCAGCCCCAGCATTTT
CASSLAGDNQPQHF
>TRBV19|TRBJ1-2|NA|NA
TGTGCCAGTAGCCCTGGACAGAGCCCGAGAGGGGGCTACACCTTC
CASSPGQSPRGGYTF
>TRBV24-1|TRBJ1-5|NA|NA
TGTGCCACCAGTGATTACAGGGATGATCAGCCCCAGCATTTT
CATSDYRDDQPQHF
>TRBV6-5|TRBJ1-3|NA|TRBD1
TGTGCCAGCAGGGACAGGGGTTCTGGAAACACCATATATTTT
CASRDRGSGNTIYF
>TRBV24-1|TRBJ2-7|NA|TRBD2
TGTGCCACCAGTCCCGGGACTAGCGGGGGGGCTTACTACGAGCAGTACTTC
CATSPGTSGGAYYEQYF
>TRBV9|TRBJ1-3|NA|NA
TGTGCCAGCAGCGTAGCTCGCGGGGCCAGCTCTGGAAACACCATATATTTT
CASSVARGASSGNTIYF
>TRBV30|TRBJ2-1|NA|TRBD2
TGTGCCTTCGGACTAGCGGGGGGTGTAGAGCAGTTCTTC
CAFGLAGGVEQFF
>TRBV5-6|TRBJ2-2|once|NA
TGTGCCAGCAGCTTGGCGGGGAGCTTCCGGACCGGGGAGCTGTTTTTT
CASSLAGSFRTGELFF
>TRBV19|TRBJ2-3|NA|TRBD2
TGTGCCAGTAGTCCGGGACTAGCGGGGGGCACAGATACGCAGTATTTT
CASSPGLAGGTDTQYF
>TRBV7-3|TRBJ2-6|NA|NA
TGTGCCAGCAGCTACAGCTCTGGGGCCAACGTCCTGACTTTC
CASSYSSGANVLTF
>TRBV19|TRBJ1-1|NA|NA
TGTGCCACCTCAAAGCAGGTTTTGAACACTGAAGCTTTCTTT
CATSKQVLNTEAFF
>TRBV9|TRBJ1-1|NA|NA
TGTGCCAGCAGCTCCCAAGTTGGAGGGCTGAACACTGAAGCTTTCTTT
CASSSQVGGLNTEAFF
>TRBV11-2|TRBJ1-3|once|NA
TGTGCCAGCAGGCGGCCGGGGGGCAGCCCCTCTGGAAACACCATATATTTT
CASRRPGGSPSGNTIYF
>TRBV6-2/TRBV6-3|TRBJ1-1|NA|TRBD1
TGTGCCAGCAGTTACCCAGGGGGTGGGAACACTGAAGCTTTCTTT
CASSYPGGGNTEAFF
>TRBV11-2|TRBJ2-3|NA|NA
TGTGCCAGCAGCTCCGTAATAACGCAGTATTTT
CASSSVITQYF
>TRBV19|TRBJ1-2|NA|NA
TGTGCCAGTAGTATAGGGCCGATCTATGGCTACACCTTC
CASSIGPIYGYTF
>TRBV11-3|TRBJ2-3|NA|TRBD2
TGTGCCAGCAGCTCGCCTTGGGGGGGTACGCAGTATTTT
CASSSPWGGTQYF
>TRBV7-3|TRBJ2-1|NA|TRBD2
TGTGCCAGCAGTCTCACAGGGACTAGCCCCTACAATGAGCAGTTCTTC
CASSLTGTSPYNEQFF
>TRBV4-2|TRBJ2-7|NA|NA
TGTGCCAGCAGCCAAGACCCCGGGTCCTACGAGCAGTACTTC
CASSQDPGSYEQYF
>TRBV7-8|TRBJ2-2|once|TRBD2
TGTGCCAGCAGCTTAGTTAGCGGGGGAACGAACACCGGGGAGCTGTTTTTT
CASSLVSGGTNTGELFF
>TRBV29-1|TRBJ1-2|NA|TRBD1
TGCAGCGTTGAGGTGACAGGGGTGTTTCGGGGCTACACCTTC
CSVEVTGVFRGYTF
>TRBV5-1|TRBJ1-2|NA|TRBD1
TGCGCCAGCAGCTTAGCTACAGGGGTCTATGGCTACACCTTC
CASSLATGVYGYTF
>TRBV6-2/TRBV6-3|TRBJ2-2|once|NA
TGTGCCAGCAGTTACCTAGTGAACACCGGGGAGCTGTTTTTT
CASSYLVNTGELFF
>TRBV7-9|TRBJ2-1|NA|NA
TGTGCCAGCAGCTGGCAGGGAAGTGAGCAGTTCTTC
CASSWQGSEQFF
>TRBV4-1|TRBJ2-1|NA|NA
TGCGCCAGCAGCCAAGCATGGGGGGGCGGCAATGAGCAGTTCTTC
CASSQAWGGGNEQFF
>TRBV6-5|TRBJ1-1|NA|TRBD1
TGTGCCAGCAGTTATTCAGGGGGCCGGGCTGAAGCTTTCTTT
CASSYSGGRAEAFF
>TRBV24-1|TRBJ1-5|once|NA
TGTGCCACCAGTGATTCTTCGTCGGGCAATCAGCCCCAGCATTTT
CATSDSSSGNQPQHF
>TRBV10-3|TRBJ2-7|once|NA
TGTGCCATCAGTGAGCGGCAGGCTACCTACGAGCAGTACTTC
CAISERQATYEQYF
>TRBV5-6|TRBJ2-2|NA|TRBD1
TGTGCCAGCAGCTTGGCATTGGACAGGGGAGGCACCGGGGAGCTGTTTTTT
CASSLALDRGGTGELFF
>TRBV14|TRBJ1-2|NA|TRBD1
TGTGCCAGCAGCCAGATGCCGGGACAGGGGGACACTAACTATGGCTACACCTTC
CASSQMPGQGDTNYGYTF
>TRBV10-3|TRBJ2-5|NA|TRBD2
TGTGCCATCAGTAGCGGGGGCGCGAGAGAGACCCAGTACTTC
CAISSGGARETQYF
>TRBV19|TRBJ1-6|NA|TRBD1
TGTGCCAGTAGCCAAACCAGGGACAGCAGCTCCTATAATTCACCCCTCCACTTT
CASSQTRDSSSYNSPLHF
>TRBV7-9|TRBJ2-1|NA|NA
TGTGCCAGCAGCATAACACGACCCGGCGGGGGCCAATACAATGAGCAGTTCTTC
CASSITRPGGGQYNEQFF
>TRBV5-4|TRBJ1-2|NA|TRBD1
TGTGCCAGCAGCAGACGGGACAGAACTCTCTATGGCTACACCTTC
CASSRRDRTLYGYTF
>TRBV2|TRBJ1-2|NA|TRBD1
TGTGCCAGCAGTTTCACCCAGACAGGGTTAGGCTACACCTTC
CASSFTQTGLGYTF
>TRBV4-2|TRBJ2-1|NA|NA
TGTGCCAGCAGCCAAGGGGGACTGACCTCCTACAATGAGCAGTTCTTC
CASSQGGLTSYNEQFF